The subject of this entry is one TCR beta chain. Antigen: not known. The CDR3 consists of 16 residues. The V gene's germline CDR1 is LGHNA and CDR2 YNFKEQ. With 1 base clipped from V and 3 bases from J, the junction kept 7 bases outside the gene matches. The assay was immunoSEQ multiplex PCR, and TCRdb's table has in-frame clones only and misses some. The sample has tens of thousands of clones, over 70% seen once. The data derive from a study of OX40 agonist ivuxolimab in advanced cancers. Study findings and constraints: CD8+ T cells showed, on average, more clonal expansion than CD4+ cells. Dosing at 0.1 to 3.0 mg/kg was accompanied by clonal expansion of CD4+ and CD8+ blood T cells by week 6. The investigators did not determine what antigen specificity the expanded peripheral T cells had.

Baseline, cycle 4 day 1, and cycle 7 day 1 were the blood sampling points. Sequencing was performed on CD4+ or CD8+ T cells sorted from blood, taken in a trial of the OX40 agonist ivuxolimab. The TCR comes from an adult with an advanced solid tumor such as melanoma, head and neck, liver or kidney cancer. The chain uses TRBV4-2 and TRBJ2-7, with 9 bases identical to TRBD1. CDR3 sequence (DNA): TGTGCCAGCAGCCAAGGGATGGGGGACAGGGACTACGAGCAGTACTTC. Its protein product is CASSQGMGDRDYEQYF.